This T cell receptor (beta chain) was sequenced during a study of T-cell reconstitution after alpha-beta-depleted transplantation in children. TCRbeta library preparation incorporated unique molecular identifiers. From the PCR reads, TCRdb called clonotypes with MiXCR, one entry per CDR3 protein. The sample has about 900,000 distinct CDR3 sequences; under 30% are singletons. General study points: Diversity and T-cell counts at one year after transplant derived mostly from new T cells.

This clonotype has more than one count but fewer than ten. Its specificity is unknown. The sequences come from PBMCs, mostly from graft donor cells, collected 360 days after TCRalphabeta/CD19-depleted stem cell transplant. The receptor was isolated from a boy under three years old who had a stem cell transplant for SCID, so the T cells may come from the graft donor.

The CDR3 reads CSVVVFGMDTQYF. Written as DNA, the CDR3 is TGCAGCGTTGTCGTATTCGGGATGGATACGCAGTATTTT. The rearrangement joins TRBV29-1 to TRBJ2-3; a weak D match, TRBD2 (5 bases). Germline-derived CDR1 and CDR2 are SQVTM and ANQGSEA. CDR3 length: 13 residues. V lost 4 bases to trimming and J lost 6 bases, with 14 bases between them.